The entry that follows covers one T cell receptor (beta chain) sequence. Germline loops: CDR1 SGHNT, CDR2 YYREEE (reference sequence). The CDR3 extends over 15 amino acids. Losses at the gene ends were 4 bases for V and 8 bases for J; bases not matched to a gene: 6. This entry belongs to a study of blood T cell repertoires in COVID-19. Study context: Donors in the United States, Italy and Spain gave samples during acute or convalescent COVID-19.

Original methodology: Amplification of reference gene primers was used by the study to estimate nucleated cell counts. Clones were read by immunoSEQ multiplex PCR, and TCRdb kept only the in-frame ones, dropping some. V and J calls and clone size are those listed in that table; D and trimming were worked out from the DNA. This table has roughly 250,000 clones, 70% to 90% appearing once. This receptor was taken from a woman between 35 and 50 years old who had recovered from COVID-19. Sequenced sample: peripheral blood. The J gene is TRBJ1-6, the V gene TRBV5-4; TRBD1 agrees at 10 bases. The CDR3 spells CASSRGDRGYSPLHF. CDR3 in DNA: TGTGCCAGCAGCCGCGGGGACAGGGGTTATTCACCCCTCCACTTT.